This entry lists 10 T cell receptor beta chains sequenced from one sample in a study of cytomegalovirus exposure and HLA in healthy donors. Researchers ran the PCR with 60 Vbeta and 13 Jbeta primers. TCRdb's table, derived via immunoSEQ multiplex PCR, lists solely in-frame clones and lacks some. The sample comprises more than 85,000 clones, 69% of which are singletons, and under 4% rests with the top ten. Source material: PBMCs. These receptors all come from a man aged 30-40 years in good health and CMV-seronegative.

The V and J genes are TRBV11-3 and TRBJ1-2, with D maybe TRBD1 (6 bases). The V end lost 3 bases, the J end lost 5 bases, and 13 bases lay between the germline ends. This CDR3 contains 14 residues. Germline assignment: CDR1 SGHNT and CDR2 YENEEA. CDR3 protein: CASSFGGQLYGYTF. The CDR3 DNA follows: TGTGCCAGCAGCTTTGGTGGACAGCTGTATGGCTACACCTTC. Supplemented by reference TRBV11-3 and TRBJ1-2, the full variable domain reads EAGVVQSPRYKIIEKKQPVAFWCNPISGHNTLYWYLQNLGQGPELLIRYENEEAVDDSQLPKDRFSAERLKGVDSTLKIQPAELGDSAVYLCASSFGGQLYGYTFGSGTRLTVV.

The CDR3 here is CASSPTQGLTGDTEAFF. The CDR3 region has the DNA TGTGCCAGCAGCCCCACACAAGGGTTGACAGGGGACACTGAAGCTTTCTTT. The J gene is TRBJ1-1, the V gene TRBV4-2, with 8 bases matching TRBD1. Germline V CDR1 and CDR2: LGHNA, YNFKEQ. The J segment lost 3 bases and the V segment lost 4 bases, leaving 13 bases of the junction unmatched. This CDR3 is 17 amino acids long.

The chain uses TRBV30 and TRBJ1-3; no definite D call. V dropped 5 bases and J dropped 2 bases, with 7 bases sitting between them. The length of the CDR3 is 12 residues. The germline CDR1 and CDR2 sequences are GTSNPN and SVGIG (reference sequence). The CDR3 region is CAWVVAGNTIYF. In DNA, the CDR3 is TGTGCCTGGGTGGTAGCTGGAAACACCATATATTTT.

This clone came up a few times. The rearrangement links TRBV27 to TRBJ2-2; 9 bases map to TRBD1. After removal of 8 bases from V and 3 bases from J, the junction contained 7 bases not matched to a gene. Germline values: CDR1 MNHEY, CDR2 SMNVEV (reference sequence). This CDR3 region has 15 residues. The CDR3 region has the DNA TGTGCCAGCCGCGGACAGGGGCTACACACCGGGGAGCTGTTTTTT. Amino acids: CASRGQGLHTGELFF.

This clone came up once. V is TRBV2 and J is TRBJ2-1; TRBD2 matches at 8 bases. The ends lost 5 bases at V and 1 base at J; junction bases unmatched: 10. This CDR3 has 17 amino acids. Germline-derived CDR1 and CDR2 are SNHLY and FYNNEI. The CDR3 bases are TGTGCCAGCAGTCCAACTATAGCGGGACCTTCCTACAATGAGCAGTTCTTC. Translated, it gives CASSPTIAGPSYNEQFF.

The chain links TRBV4-3 to TRBJ2-2; TRBD1 matches 9 bases. Losses at the gene ends were 6 bases for V and 7 bases for J; bases not matched to a gene: 6. This CDR3 is built from 14 residues. Germline V gives CDR1 LGHNA, CDR2 YSLEER. CDR3 loop: CASRGQGRGGELFF. CDR3 nucleotide sequence: TGCGCCAGCAGGGGACAGGGTCGAGGCGGGGAGCTGTTTTTT.

V is TRBV27 and J is TRBJ1-4; D is unresolved. V was pared by 5 bases and J by 2 bases, with 15 bases between. Germline CDR1 MNHEY, CDR2 SMNVEV (reference sequence). The CDR3 covers 16 residues. CDR3 residues: CASSPFSGVTNEKLFF. The CDR3, as DNA: TGTGCCAGCAGTCCCTTCAGCGGAGTCACTAATGAAAAACTGTTTTTT.

This sequence joins TRBV23-1 and TRBJ2-7; 7 nucleotides agree with TRBD2. TRBV23-1 is an ORF for which the function is uncertain. Trimming at V came to 2 bases and at J to 3 bases, leaving 16 bases not matched to a gene. The CDR3 contains 18 residues. CDR3 DNA: TGCGCCAGCAGTCAAAACTCCCCTCCCGCGGGAGAGGTCTACGAGCAGTACTTC. It specifies CASSQNSPPAGEVYEQYF.

The CDR3 sequence is CASSNIGGTEAFF. The CDR3 DNA sequence: TGTGCCAGTAGTAATATTGGAGGAACTGAAGCTTTCTTT. The chain combines TRBV19 with TRBJ1-1; no definite D call. CDR3 size: 13 residues. The germline V gene encodes CDR1 LNHDA and CDR2 SQIVND (reference sequence). The V and J ends lost 4 bases and 5 bases respectively, with 11 bases between them. Based on the CDR3 plus reference TRBV19 and TRBJ1-1, the full variable domain is DGGITQSPKYLFRKEGQNVTLSCEQNLNHDAMYWYRQDPGQGLRLIYYSQIVNDFQKGDIAEGYSVSREKKESFPLTVTSAQKNPTAFYLCASSNIGGTEAFFGQGTRLTVV.

V usage is TRBV19 and J usage is TRBJ2-3; the match to TRBD2 covers 7 bases. Unmatched junction bases numbered 5, after V lost 6 bases and J lost 2 bases. Germline V CDR1 and CDR2: LNHDA, SQIVND (reference sequence). CDR3 length: 14 amino acids. DNA of the CDR3: TGTGCCAGTAGCCCCTGGGACTACACAGATACGCAGTATTTT. Translated, it gives CASSPWDYTDTQYF. Based on the CDR3 plus reference TRBV19 and TRBJ2-3, the full variable domain is DGGITQSPKYLFRKEGQNVTLSCEQNLNHDAMYWYRQDPGQGLRLIYYSQIVNDFQKGDIAEGYSVSREKKESFPLTVTSAQKNPTAFYLCASSPWDYTDTQYFGPGTRLTVL.